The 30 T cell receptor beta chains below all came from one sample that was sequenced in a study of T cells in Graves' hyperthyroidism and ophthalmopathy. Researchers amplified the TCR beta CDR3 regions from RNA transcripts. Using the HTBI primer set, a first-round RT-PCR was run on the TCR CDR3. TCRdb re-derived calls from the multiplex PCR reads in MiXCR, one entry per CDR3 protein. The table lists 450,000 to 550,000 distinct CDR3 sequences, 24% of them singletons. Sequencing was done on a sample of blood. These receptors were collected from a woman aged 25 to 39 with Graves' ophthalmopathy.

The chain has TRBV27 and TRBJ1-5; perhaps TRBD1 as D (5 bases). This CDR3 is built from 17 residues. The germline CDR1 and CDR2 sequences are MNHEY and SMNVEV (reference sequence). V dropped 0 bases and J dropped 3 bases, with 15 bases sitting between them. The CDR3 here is CASSLSGGRSLNQPQHF. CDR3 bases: TGTGCCAGCAGTTTATCTGGGGGACGGAGCCTCAATCAGCCCCAGCATTTT.

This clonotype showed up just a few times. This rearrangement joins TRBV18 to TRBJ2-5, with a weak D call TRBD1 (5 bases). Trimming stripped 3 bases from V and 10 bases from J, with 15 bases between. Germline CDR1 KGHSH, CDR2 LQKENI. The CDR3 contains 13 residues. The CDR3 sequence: CASSPGREGVQYF. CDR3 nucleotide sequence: TGTGCCAGCTCACCGGGCAGGGAAGGGGTCCAGTACTTC.

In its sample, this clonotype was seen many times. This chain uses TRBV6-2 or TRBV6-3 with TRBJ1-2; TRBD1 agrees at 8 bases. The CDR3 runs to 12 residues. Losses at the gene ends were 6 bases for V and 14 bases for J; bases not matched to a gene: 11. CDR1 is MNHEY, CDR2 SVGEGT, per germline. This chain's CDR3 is CASRTGQALGTF. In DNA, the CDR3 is TGTGCCAGCAGAACGGGACAGGCCCTGGGGACCTTC.

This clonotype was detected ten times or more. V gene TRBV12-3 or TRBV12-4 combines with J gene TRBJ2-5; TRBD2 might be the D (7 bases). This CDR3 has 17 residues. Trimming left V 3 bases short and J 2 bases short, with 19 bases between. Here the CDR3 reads CASSFYPGGAGQETQYF. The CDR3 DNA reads TGTGCCAGCAGTTTCTATCCGGGGGGCGCGGGGCAAGAGACCCAGTACTTC.

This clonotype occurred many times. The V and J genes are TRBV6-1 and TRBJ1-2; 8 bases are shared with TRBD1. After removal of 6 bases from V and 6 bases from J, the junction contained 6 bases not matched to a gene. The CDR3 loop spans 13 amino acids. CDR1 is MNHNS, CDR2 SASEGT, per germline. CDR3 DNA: TGTGCCAGCAGAACCCAGGGGGCCGATGGCTACACCTTC. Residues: CASRTQGADGYTF.

CDR3 residues: CASNRQGVRQPQHF. In DNA, the CDR3 is TGTGCCAGCAACCGACAGGGGGTACGGCAGCCCCAGCATTTT. The J gene is TRBJ1-5, the V gene TRBV28; 9 bases map to TRBD1. With 7 bases clipped from V and 7 bases from J, the junction kept 8 bases outside the gene matches. The CDR3 loop spans 14 amino acids. CDR1 is MDHEN, CDR2 SYDVKM, per germline. Variable domain in full (rest from reference TRBV28 and TRBJ1-5): DVKVTQSSRYLVKRTGEKVFLECVQDMDHENMFWYRQDPGLGLRLIYFSYDVKMKEKGDIPEGYSVSREKKERFSLILESASTNQTSMYLCASNRQGVRQPQHFGDGTRLSIL.

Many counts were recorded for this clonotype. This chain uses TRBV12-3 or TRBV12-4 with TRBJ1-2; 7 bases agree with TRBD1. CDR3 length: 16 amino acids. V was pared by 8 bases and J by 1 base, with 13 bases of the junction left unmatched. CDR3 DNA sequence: TGTGCCAGCTCCTACTCTTGGACAGGCAGTAACTATGGCTACACCTTC. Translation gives CASSYSWTGSNYGYTF.

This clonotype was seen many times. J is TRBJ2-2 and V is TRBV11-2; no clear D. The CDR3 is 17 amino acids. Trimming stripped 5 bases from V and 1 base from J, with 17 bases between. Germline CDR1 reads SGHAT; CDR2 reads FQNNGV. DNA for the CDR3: TGTGCCAGCAGCCTTACCTGGACGGTTCGGAACACCGGGGAGCTGTTTTTT. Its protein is CASSLTWTVRNTGELFF.

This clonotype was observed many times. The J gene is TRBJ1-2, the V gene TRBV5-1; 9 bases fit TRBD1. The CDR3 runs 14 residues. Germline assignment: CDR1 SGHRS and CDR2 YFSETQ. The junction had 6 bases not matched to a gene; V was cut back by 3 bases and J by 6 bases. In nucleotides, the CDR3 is TGCGCCAGCAGCTCGGGACAGGGAGTCGATGGCTACACCTTC. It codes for CASSSGQGVDGYTF.

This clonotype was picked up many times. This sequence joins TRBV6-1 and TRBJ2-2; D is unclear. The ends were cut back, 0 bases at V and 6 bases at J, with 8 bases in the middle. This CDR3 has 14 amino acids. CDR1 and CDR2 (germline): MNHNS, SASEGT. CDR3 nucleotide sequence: TGTGCCAGCAGTGAAGCGCTCCCCGCCGGGGAGCTGTTTTTT. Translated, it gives CASSEALPAGELFF.

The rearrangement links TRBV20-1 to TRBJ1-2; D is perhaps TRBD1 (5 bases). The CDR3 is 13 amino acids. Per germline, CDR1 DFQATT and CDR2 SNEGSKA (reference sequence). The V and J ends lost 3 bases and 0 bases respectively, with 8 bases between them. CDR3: CSARTETNYGYTF. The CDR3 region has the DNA TGCAGTGCTAGGACAGAGACTAACTATGGCTACACCTTC.

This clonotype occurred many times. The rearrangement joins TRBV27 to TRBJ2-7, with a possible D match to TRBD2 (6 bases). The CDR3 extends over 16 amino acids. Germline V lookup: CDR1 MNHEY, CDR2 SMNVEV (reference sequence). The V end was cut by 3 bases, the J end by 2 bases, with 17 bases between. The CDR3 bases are TGTGCCAGCAGTTTGGGGCGGGGATTTGGTACCTACGAGCAGTACTTC. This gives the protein CASSLGRGFGTYEQYF.

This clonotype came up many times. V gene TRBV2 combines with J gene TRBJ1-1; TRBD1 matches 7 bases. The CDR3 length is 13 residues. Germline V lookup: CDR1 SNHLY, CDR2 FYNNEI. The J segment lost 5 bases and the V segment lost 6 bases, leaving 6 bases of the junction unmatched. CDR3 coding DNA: TGTGCCAGCAGAGTGGGACAGCTAACTGAAGCTTTCTTT. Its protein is CASRVGQLTEAFF.

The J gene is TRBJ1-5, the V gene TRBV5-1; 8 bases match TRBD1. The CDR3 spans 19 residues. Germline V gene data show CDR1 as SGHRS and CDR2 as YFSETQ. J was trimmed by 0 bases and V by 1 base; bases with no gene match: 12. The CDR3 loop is CASSLRILDRAYSNQPQHF. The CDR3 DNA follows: TGCGCCAGCAGCTTGCGCATCCTGGACAGGGCTTATAGCAATCAGCCCCAGCATTTT.

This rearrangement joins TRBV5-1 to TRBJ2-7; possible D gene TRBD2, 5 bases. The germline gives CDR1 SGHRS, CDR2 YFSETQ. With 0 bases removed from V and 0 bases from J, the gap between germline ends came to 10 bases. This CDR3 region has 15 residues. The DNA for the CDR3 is TGCGCCAGCAGCTTGGGGCCTAGCACCTCCTACGAGCAGTACTTC. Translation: CASSLGPSTSYEQYF. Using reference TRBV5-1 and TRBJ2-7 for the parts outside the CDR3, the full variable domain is KAGVTQTPRYLIKTRGQQVTLSCSPISGHRSVSWYQQTPGQGLQFLFEYFSETQRNKGNFPGRFSGRQFSNSRSEMNVSTLELGDSALYLCASSLGPSTSYEQYFGPGTRLTVT.

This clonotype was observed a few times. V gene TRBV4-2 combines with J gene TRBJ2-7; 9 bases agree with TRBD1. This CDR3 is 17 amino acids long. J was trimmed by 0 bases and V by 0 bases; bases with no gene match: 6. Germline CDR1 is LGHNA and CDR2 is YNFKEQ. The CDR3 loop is CASSQDTGQGNSYEQYF. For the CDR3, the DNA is TGTGCCAGCAGCCAAGATACGGGACAGGGTAACTCCTACGAGCAGTACTTC.

CDR3 protein: CAAYLGTSISGNTIYF. In nucleotides, the CDR3 is TGTGCCGCATACCTAGGGACCTCAATCTCTGGAAACACCATATATTTT. V is TRBV6-1 and J is TRBJ1-3; maybe TRBD1 (5 bases). The CDR3 extends over 16 amino acids. Trimming stripped 11 bases from V and 0 bases from J, with 20 bases between. Germline CDR1 and CDR2: MNHNS and SASEGT.

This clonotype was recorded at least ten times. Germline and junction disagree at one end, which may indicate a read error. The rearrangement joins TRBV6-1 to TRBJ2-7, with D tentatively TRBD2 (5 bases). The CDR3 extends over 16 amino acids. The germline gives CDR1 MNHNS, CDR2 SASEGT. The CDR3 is CASRRAVGVTTYGQYF. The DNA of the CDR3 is TGTGCCAGCAGACGAGCCGTCGGGGTAACAACCTACGGGCAGTACTTC.

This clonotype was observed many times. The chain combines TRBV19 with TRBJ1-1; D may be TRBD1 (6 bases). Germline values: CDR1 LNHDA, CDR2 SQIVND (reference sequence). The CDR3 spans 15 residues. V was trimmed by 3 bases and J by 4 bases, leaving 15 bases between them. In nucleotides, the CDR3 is TGTGCCAGTAGTATCGCGACAGGTCTAGTCACTGAAGCTTTCTTT. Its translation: CASSIATGLVTEAFF.

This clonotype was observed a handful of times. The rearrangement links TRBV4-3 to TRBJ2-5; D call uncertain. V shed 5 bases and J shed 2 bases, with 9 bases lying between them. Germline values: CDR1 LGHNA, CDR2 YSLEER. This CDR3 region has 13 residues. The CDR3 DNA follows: TGCGCCAGCAGCTTAAGCACTCAAGAGACCCAGTACTTC. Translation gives CASSLSTQETQYF.

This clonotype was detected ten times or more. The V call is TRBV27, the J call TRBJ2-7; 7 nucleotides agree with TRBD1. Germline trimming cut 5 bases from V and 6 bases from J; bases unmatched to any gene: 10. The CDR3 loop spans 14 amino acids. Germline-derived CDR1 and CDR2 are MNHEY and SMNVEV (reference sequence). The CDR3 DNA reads TGTGCCAGCAGTCTGCGACAGGGTACGGGCGAGCAGTACTTC. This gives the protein CASSLRQGTGEQYF.

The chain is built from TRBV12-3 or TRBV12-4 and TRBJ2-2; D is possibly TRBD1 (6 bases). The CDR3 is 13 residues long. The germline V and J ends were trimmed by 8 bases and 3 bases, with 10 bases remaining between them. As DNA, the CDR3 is TGTGCCAGCTGGACAGAGTACACCGGGGAGCTGTTTTTT. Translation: CASWTEYTGELFF.

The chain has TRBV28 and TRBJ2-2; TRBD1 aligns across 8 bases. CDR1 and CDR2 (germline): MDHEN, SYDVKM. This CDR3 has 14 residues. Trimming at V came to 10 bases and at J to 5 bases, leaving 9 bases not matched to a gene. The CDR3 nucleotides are TGTGCCATCCAGACAGGGGTAGGAACCGGGGAGCTGTTTTTT. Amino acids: CAIQTGVGTGELFF.

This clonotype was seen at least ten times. The CDR3 loop is CASSQVESAGGPNTEAFF. The DNA of the CDR3 is TGTGCCAGCAGCCAAGTGGAGTCGGCAGGGGGCCCGAACACTGAAGCTTTCTTT. V is TRBV4-2 and J is TRBJ1-1, with 8 bases matching TRBD1. The germline gives CDR1 LGHNA, CDR2 YNFKEQ. The CDR3 totals 18 residues. The trim removed 1 base at V and 1 base at J, leaving 11 bases unmatched.

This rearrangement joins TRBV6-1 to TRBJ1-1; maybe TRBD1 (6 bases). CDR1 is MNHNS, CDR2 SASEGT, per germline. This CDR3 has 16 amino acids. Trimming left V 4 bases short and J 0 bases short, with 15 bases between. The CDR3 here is CASSVIGGSMNTEAFF. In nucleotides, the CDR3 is TGTGCCAGCAGTGTAATTGGGGGCTCAATGAACACTGAAGCTTTCTTT.

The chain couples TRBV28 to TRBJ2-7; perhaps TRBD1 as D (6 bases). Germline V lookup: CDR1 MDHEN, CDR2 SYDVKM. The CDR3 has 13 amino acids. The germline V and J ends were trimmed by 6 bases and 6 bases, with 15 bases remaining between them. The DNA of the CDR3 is TGTGCCAGCAGCAAAAAAGGGACAACCGAGCAGTACTTC. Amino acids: CASSKKGTTEQYF.

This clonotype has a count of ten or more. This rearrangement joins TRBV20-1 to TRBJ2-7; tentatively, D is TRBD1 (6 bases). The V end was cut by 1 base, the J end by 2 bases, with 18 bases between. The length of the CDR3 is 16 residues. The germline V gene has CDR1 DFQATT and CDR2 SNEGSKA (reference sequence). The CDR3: CSARGEGETGTYEQYF. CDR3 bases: TGCAGTGCTAGAGGAGAAGGAGAGACAGGAACCTACGAGCAGTACTTC.

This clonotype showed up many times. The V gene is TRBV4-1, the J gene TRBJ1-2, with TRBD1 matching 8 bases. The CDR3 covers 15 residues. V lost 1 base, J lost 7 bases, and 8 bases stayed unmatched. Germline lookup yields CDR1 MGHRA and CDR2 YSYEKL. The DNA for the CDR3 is TGCGCCAGCAGCCAAGTAAGGACAGGGTGGCTTGGCTACACCTTC. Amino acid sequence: CASSQVRTGWLGYTF.

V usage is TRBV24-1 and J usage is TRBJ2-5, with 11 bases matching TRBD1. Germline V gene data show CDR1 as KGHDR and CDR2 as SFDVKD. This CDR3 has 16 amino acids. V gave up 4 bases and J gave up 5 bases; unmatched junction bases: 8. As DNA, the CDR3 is TGTGCCACCAGTGAAAGACCGGGACAGGGGGACGAGACCCAGTACTTC. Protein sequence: CATSERPGQGDETQYF.

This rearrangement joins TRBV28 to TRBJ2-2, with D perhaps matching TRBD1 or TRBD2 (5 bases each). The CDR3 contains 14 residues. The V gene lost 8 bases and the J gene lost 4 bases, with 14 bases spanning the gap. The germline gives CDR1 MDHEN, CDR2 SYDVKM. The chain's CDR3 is CASAGGAGTGELFF. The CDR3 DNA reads TGTGCCAGCGCGGGTGGGGCGGGCACCGGGGAGCTGTTTTTT.